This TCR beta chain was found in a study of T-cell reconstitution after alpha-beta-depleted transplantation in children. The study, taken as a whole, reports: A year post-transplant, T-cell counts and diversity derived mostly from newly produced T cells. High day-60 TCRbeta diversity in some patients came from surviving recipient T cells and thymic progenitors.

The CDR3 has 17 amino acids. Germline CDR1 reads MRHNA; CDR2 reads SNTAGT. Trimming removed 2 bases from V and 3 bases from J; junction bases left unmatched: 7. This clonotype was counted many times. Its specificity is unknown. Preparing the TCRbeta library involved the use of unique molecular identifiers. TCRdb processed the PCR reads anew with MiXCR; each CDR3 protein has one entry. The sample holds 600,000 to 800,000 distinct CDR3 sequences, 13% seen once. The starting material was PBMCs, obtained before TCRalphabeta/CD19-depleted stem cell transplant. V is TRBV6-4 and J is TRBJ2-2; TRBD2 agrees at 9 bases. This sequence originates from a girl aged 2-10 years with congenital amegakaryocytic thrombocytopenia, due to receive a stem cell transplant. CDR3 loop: CASSDHTTSGYTGELFF. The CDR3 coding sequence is TGTGCCAGCAGTGACCACACGACTAGCGGCTACACCGGGGAGCTGTTTTTT.